This T cell receptor (beta chain) was identified during a study of T cell responses to AZD1222 COVID-19 vaccine. Trimming took 1 base from V and 6 from J, leaving 12 bases between them. CDR1 and CDR2 (germline): SGHVS, FQNEAQ. The CDR3 consists of 14 residues. Data came from immunoSEQ multiplex PCR; TCRdb stores just in-frame clones and leaves some out. The repertoire holds around 140,000 clones, with 90% to 95% as singletons. The input for sequencing was peripheral blood, taken on day 0 of AZD1222 vaccination. The V and J genes are TRBV7-8 and TRBJ1-1; D might be TRBD1 (5 bases). This receptor was identified in an adult in good health. The CDR3: CASSLGGLWPEAFF. The CDR3 nucleotides read TGTGCCAGCAGCTTAGGGGGGTTATGGCCTGAAGCTTTCTTT.